This T cell receptor (beta chain) is from a study of preoperative IRX-2 immunotherapy in early breast cancer. Treatment specified: preoperative locoregional IRX-2 cytokine immunotherapy. Preoperative locoregional IRX-2 cytokine immunotherapy was tested in the phase Ib source study. As regards this clone: Relative to the germline gene, one junction end is altered; a read error may explain this.

Some clones are missing from TCRdb's copy, which holds only in-frame ones; the method was immunoSEQ multiplex PCR. The table shows about 42,000 clones, with approximately 80% occurring only once. Germline CDR1 LGHNT, CDR2 FRNRAP. CDR3 length: 14 amino acids. The sequencing used tumor tissue, collected after IRX-2 immunotherapy. This sequence was found in a human donor with breast cancer. The chain employs TRBV12-5 and TRBJ1-1; TRBD1 aligns across 7 bases. Here the CDR3 reads CASGLGGIGGASSF. The DNA for the CDR3 is TGTGCTAGTGGTTTGGGGGGGATAGGGGGCGCAAGCTCTTTT.